This T cell receptor beta chain was found in a study of T cell responses to AZD1222 COVID-19 vaccine. Points from the study as a whole: Repertoire sampling occurred only after the peak T cell response. Once two AZD1222 doses were given, Spike-specific TCR breadth and depth went up. At 160-218 and 743-854, vaccine-associated CD4 TCRs were dominant, and they spanned spike. Variant regions that are unmutated are reportedly the target of nearly half of spike-specific TCRs.

Some clones are missing from TCRdb's copy, which holds only in-frame ones; the method was immunoSEQ multiplex PCR. The top ten clones hold about 3.3% of a sample with approximately 140,000 clones, 90% of them seen once. On this clone: Its antigen is undetermined.

Germline CDR1 reads SGHRS; CDR2 reads YFSETQ. Trimming shortened V by 0 bases and J by 2 bases, and 24 bases separated the two germline ends. CDR3 length: 20 residues. Material: peripheral blood, obtained 28 days after the second AZD1222 dose. This clonotype originated in an adult who received the AZD1222 COVID-19 vaccine. The chain joins TRBV5-1 to TRBJ1-5; D is undetermined. CDR3 residues: CASSLDYAPYGCLGNQPQHF. The CDR3, as DNA: TGCGCCAGCAGCTTGGATTACGCACCATACGGGTGTTTAGGCAATCAGCCCCAGCATTTT.